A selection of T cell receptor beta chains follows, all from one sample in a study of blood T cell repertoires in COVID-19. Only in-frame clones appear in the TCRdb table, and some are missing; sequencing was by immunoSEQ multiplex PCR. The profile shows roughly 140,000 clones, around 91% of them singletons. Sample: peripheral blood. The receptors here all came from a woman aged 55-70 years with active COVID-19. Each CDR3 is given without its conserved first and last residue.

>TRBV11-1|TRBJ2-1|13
ASSLVSNSNNEQF
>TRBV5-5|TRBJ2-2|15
ASSWGVGSRVSGELF
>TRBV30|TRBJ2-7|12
AWSVGTGWYGQY
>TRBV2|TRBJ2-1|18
ASSEQREDTLAPAYNEQF
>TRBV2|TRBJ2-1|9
ASSVINEQF
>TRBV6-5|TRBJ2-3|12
ASSKAGRRDTQY
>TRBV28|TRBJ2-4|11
ASSHGLVGIQY
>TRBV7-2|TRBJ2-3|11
ASSSRTGDTQY
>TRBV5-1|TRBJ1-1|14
ASSFRQGRGNTEAF
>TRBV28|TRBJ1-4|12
ASSRTGGKEKLF
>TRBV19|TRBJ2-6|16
ASSQAGTGVSGANVLT
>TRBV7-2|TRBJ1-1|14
ASSSGGSVVGTEAF
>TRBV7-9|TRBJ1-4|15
ASSLGLFVSPNEKLF
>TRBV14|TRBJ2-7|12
ASSQDRGSIEQY
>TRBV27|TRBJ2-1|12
ASSLTRGRTEQF
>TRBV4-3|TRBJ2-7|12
ASSQGGGTYEQY
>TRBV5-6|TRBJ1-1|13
ASSLGRFMNTEAF
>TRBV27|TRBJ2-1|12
ASSPGQDYNEQF
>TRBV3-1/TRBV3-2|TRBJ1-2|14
ASSPTNTGANYGYT
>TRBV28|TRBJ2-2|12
ASSPVRYTGELF
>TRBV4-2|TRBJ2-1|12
ASSQLMGAREQF
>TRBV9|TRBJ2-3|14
ASSVKQFSSTDTQY